This T cell receptor beta chain came from a study of blood T cell repertoires in COVID-19. The overall study: Material from acute and convalescent COVID-19 was sourced from the United States, Italy and Spain.

The table came from immunoSEQ multiplex PCR; TCRdb's copy has only in-frame clones and leaves some out. Of some 400,000 clones in the sample, around 86% were seen once. Germline V CDR1 and CDR2: MRHNA, SNTAGT. The junction had 10 bases not matched to a gene; V was cut back by 6 bases and J by 7 bases. The length of the CDR3 is 15 residues. J is TRBJ2-1 and V is TRBV6-4, with 9 positions matching TRBD2. The source is a human donor in a cohort sampled during active COVID-19. Sequencing input: peripheral blood. The CDR3 protein is CASRAGASGVNEQFF. For the CDR3, the DNA is TGTGCCAGCAGAGCCGGGGCTAGCGGGGTTAATGAGCAGTTCTTC.